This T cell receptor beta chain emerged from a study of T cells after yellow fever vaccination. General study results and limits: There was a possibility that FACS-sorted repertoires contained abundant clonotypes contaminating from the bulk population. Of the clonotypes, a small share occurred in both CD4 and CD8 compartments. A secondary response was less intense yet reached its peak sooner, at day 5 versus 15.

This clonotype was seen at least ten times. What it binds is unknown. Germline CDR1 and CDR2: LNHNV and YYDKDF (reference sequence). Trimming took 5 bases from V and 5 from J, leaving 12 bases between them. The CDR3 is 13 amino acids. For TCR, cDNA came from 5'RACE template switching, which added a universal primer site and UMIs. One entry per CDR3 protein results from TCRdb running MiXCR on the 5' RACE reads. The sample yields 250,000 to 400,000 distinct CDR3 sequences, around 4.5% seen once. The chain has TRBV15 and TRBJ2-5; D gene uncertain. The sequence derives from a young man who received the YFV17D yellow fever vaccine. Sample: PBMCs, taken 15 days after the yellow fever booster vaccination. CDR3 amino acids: CATSPRLGETQYF. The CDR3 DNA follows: TGTGCCACCAGCCCTCGGCTGGGGGAGACCCAGTACTTC.